Listed below are T cell receptor beta chains from one sample, sequenced in a study of cytomegalovirus exposure and HLA in healthy donors. Generated by immunoSEQ multiplex PCR, the TCRdb table keeps only in-frame clones and is missing some. The top ten hold around 2.5% of the sample, which has over 40,000 clones, roughly 81% seen once. The sample comprised PBMCs. All receptors come from a woman aged 40 to 50 in good health and CMV-seropositive. Each CDR3 is given with its conserved first and last residue. The order of the fields is J gene, V gene, D gene, clone size, CDR3 DNA, CDR3 protein. D genes are given only for firm matches. Not every row has a clone size; where given, it reads once, few, many or a size class.

>TRBJ2-2|TRBV5-1|NA|once
TGCGCCAGCAGCTTGGCCGCACAGGGTTCCGGGGAGCTGTTTTTT
CASSLAAQGSGELFF
>TRBJ1-1|TRBV29-1|TRBD1|NA
TGCAGCGGGGACAGATTGAACACTGAAGCTTTCTTT
CSGDRLNTEAFF
>TRBJ1-6|TRBV13|NA|NA
TGTGCCAGCAGCTTACAGGGCTCACCCCTCCACTTT
CASSLQGSPLHF
>TRBJ1-2|TRBV10-1|NA|NA
TGCGTCAGCAGCGACGGACAGAACTATGGCTACACCTTC
CVSSDGQNYGYTF
>TRBJ2-2|TRBV5-1|NA|NA
TGCGCCAGCAGCTTGGATTTAACCGGGGACACCGGGGAGCTGTTTTTT
CASSLDLTGDTGELFF
>TRBJ2-2|TRBV5-1|TRBD1|NA
TGCGCCAGCAGCTGGGAGGGACAGGGCACCGGGGAGCTGTTTTTT
CASSWEGQGTGELFF
>TRBJ1-5|TRBV7-9|NA|few
TGTGCCAGCAGCCCAAACCAGGGGCAGCCCCAGCATTTT
CASSPNQGQPQHF
>TRBJ1-1|TRBV5-1|NA|NA
TGCGCCAGCAGCTTGGATGGGGCGAACACTGAAGCTTTCTTT
CASSLDGANTEAFF
>TRBJ2-5|TRBV5-4|NA|NA
TGTGCCAGCAGCTTGGCCAGAGGGGAGACCCAGTACTTC
CASSLARGETQYF
>TRBJ1-1|TRBV11-2|NA|NA
TGTGCCAGCAGCTTGCAGCCAGGGTTCGGCACTGAAGCTTTCTTT
CASSLQPGFGTEAFF
>TRBJ1-3|TRBV6-5|NA|NA
TGTGCCAGCAGGGCGAGGTTTTACTCTGGAAACACCATATATTTT
CASRARFYSGNTIYF
>TRBJ1-2|TRBV6-5|NA|NA
TGTGCCAGCAGTGGCACAGGACGCCGCAACTATGGCTACACCTTC
CASSGTGRRNYGYTF
>TRBJ1-1|TRBV9|TRBD1|NA
TGTGCCAGCAGCCCCACAGGGGGCTTTAACACTGAAGCTTTCTTT
CASSPTGGFNTEAFF
>TRBJ1-5|TRBV12-5|NA|NA
TGTGCTAGTGAATACGTTCCTCGGGGTCAGCCCCAGCATTTT
CASEYVPRGQPQHF
>TRBJ2-7|TRBV7-9|TRBD2|NA
TGTGCCAGCAGCCCGGCGACTAGCATTTACGAGCAGTACTTC
CASSPATSIYEQYF
>TRBJ2-7|TRBV6-5|NA|NA
TGTGCCAGCAGTTATGCAGGGTATGAGCAGTACTTC
CASSYAGYEQYF
>TRBJ2-5|TRBV9|TRBD2|NA
TGTGCCAGCAGCCCCGGGGGGCCTAGCGGGGGGTCGGAGACCCAGTACTTC
CASSPGGPSGGSETQYF
>TRBJ2-7|TRBV6-1|NA|once
TGTGCCAGCAGTGAAGCAGGCAGGGTCTACGAGCAGTACTTC
CASSEAGRVYEQYF
>TRBJ1-1|TRBV29-1|NA|once
TGCAGCGCAGAGCGGACTGAAGCTTTCTTT
CSAERTEAFF
>TRBJ2-2|TRBV6-5|NA|NA
TGTGCCAGCAGTCCCGCTTCCGGCGGGGAGCTGTTTTTT
CASSPASGGELFF
>TRBJ2-1|TRBV7-2|NA|NA
TGTGCCAGCAGTCTGATCCGGAGCCACAATGAGCAGTTCTTC
CASSLIRSHNEQFF
>TRBJ2-7|TRBV4-3|NA|NA
TGCGCCAGCAGCCAAGATCGGAGGCAGTTAGAATTC
CASSQDRRQLEF
>TRBJ2-1|TRBV5-4|TRBD2|NA
TGTGCCAGCAGCTCCCCGGCGGGGGGAGAGCAGTTCTTC
CASSSPAGGEQFF
>TRBJ1-2|TRBV28|NA|NA
TGTGCCAGGGGGGCGTGCGCCTACACCTTC
CARGACAYTF
>TRBJ2-1|TRBV7-9|NA|NA
TGTGCCAGCACTTCCTGGCCCAATGAGCAGTTCTTC
CASTSWPNEQFF
>TRBJ1-1|TRBV7-9|TRBD1|NA
TGTGCCAGCAGCTTAGTACAGGGGGCAGCTTTCTTT
CASSLVQGAAFF
>TRBJ2-1|TRBV4-3|TRBD2|NA
TGCGCCAGCAGCCAGGGGCGACTAGCGGGGGCCTGGGATGAGCAGTTCTTC
CASSQGRLAGAWDEQFF
>TRBJ1-1|TRBV30|TRBD1|NA
TGTGCCTGGGGACAGGGTGGTGGCACTGAAGCTTTCTTT
CAWGQGGGTEAFF
>TRBJ2-3|TRBV6-1|NA|NA
TGTGCCAGCAGTACACAACCGACTGACACAGATACGCAGTATTTT
CASSTQPTDTDTQYF
>TRBJ1-2|TRBV4-3|NA|NA
TGCGCCAGCAGCCAAGATCCCGGCGGGGGAAACTATGGCTACACCTTC
CASSQDPGGGNYGYTF
>TRBJ2-3|TRBV5-1|NA|NA
TGCGCCAGCAGCCCGGCGGGCCATAGCACAGATACGCAGTATTTT
CASSPAGHSTDTQYF
>TRBJ1-1|TRBV10-3|NA|NA
TGTGCCACGCGGGCCGTGAACACTGAAGCTTTCTTT
CATRAVNTEAFF
>TRBJ2-7|TRBV19|NA|NA
TGTGCCAGTAGTATTATAGCATCTTCCTACGAGCAGTACTTC
CASSIIASSYEQYF
>TRBJ2-7|TRBV19|NA|NA
TGTGCCAGTAGTCCTCGGTGGCGAGGCGAGCAGTACTTC
CASSPRWRGEQYF
>TRBJ2-1|TRBV7-2|TRBD1|NA
TGTGCCAGCAGCTTAGCATCGACAGGGTCACCACTGTACAATGAGCAGTTCTTC
CASSLASTGSPLYNEQFF
>TRBJ2-7|TRBV5-5|NA|NA
TGTGCCAGCAGCAATCAAGCAGGGGCGTACGAGCAGTACTTC
CASSNQAGAYEQYF
>TRBJ2-4|TRBV30|TRBD1|once
TGTGCCTGGAGTTTGACAGGGGGCAGAGGGGCCAAAAACATTCAGTACTTC
CAWSLTGGRGAKNIQYF
>TRBJ2-3|TRBV7-9|TRBD2|few
TGTGCCAGCAGCTTAGGACTAGCATTCTCAGATACGCAGTATTTT
CASSLGLAFSDTQYF
>TRBJ1-5|TRBV10-2|NA|few
TGCGCCAGCAGTGAGTCGAGGGGCGGGGGCAATCAGCCCCAGCATTTT
CASSESRGGGNQPQHF
>TRBJ2-3|TRBV6-6|NA|NA
TGTGCCACCGTGGAGGGGAGGACCTTAAATACGCAGTATTTT
CATVEGRTLNTQYF
>TRBJ2-7|TRBV5-4|TRBD1|NA
TGTGCCAGCAGCTCCTTCCGGGACAGGGGTGACGAGCAGTACTTC
CASSSFRDRGDEQYF
>TRBJ2-5|TRBV7-3|TRBD2|NA
TGTGCCAGCAGCTCCGGGAGGGGGGAGACCCAGTACTTC
CASSSGRGETQYF
>TRBJ2-7|TRBV7-9|TRBD1|NA
TGTGCCAGCAGCGCTTCACAGGGGGCGTACGAGCAGTACTTC
CASSASQGAYEQYF
>TRBJ1-2|TRBV7-2|TRBD1|few
TGTGCCAGCAGCCGCGACAGGGTTGGAAACTATGGCTACACCTTC
CASSRDRVGNYGYTF